This T cell receptor (beta chain) was sequenced in a study of blood T cell repertoires in COVID-19. The wider study: Samples of COVID-19 (acute and convalescent) were obtained from the United States, Italy and Spain. From T cells, B-cell-depleted T cells, or PBMCs came the material, which was cDNA or gDNA.

This clone was counted once. The CDR3 consists of 14 residues. Per the germline V gene, CDR1 is SGHTA and CDR2 is FQGNSA. Trimming stripped 5 bases from V and 0 bases from J, with 11 bases between. Original analysis: Scientists estimated how many nucleated cells there were by amplifying reference gene primers. Only in-frame clones appear in the TCRdb table, and some are missing; sequencing was by immunoSEQ multiplex PCR. The DNA gave D and trimming, while V, J and clone size come from that table. The table records tens of thousands of clones, around 87% of them present only once. Sample: peripheral blood. The source of this sequence is a human donor with acute or convalescent COVID-19. The donor label of this sample is uncertain. The genes are TRBV7-2 and TRBJ2-7; D gene uncertain. The CDR3: CASSRISSSYEQYF. The CDR3 DNA sequence: TGTGCCAGCAGCCGGATATCTAGCTCCTACGAGCAGTACTTC.